The 2 T cell receptor beta chains below all came from one sample that was sequenced in a study of tumor-infiltrating lymphocytes in primary liver carcinoma. The researchers produced TCR beta cDNA from around 500 ng total RNA with a constant-region primer. Three nested multiplex PCR rounds, a slightly modified ARM-PCR, produced the libraries for TCR beta. The first two PCR rounds used TRBV1-TRBV30 forward primers with a C-beta reverse primer, about 10 cycles each. Via MiXCR, TCRdb re-called the multiplex PCR reads, giving one row per CDR3 protein. The table records more than 150,000 distinct CDR3 sequences, roughly 60% of them present only once. They got blood RNA out of unsorted whole blood and also pulled out germline DNA. The specimen was peripheral blood. These receptors were obtained from a man aged 40-49 years with primary liver carcinoma and hepatitis B virus infection.

The chain has TRBV7-9 and TRBJ2-3, with 9 bases fitting TRBD2. Germline lookup yields CDR1 SEHNR and CDR2 FQNEAQ (reference sequence). The CDR3 runs 16 residues. Trimming cost V 5 bases and J 0 bases; bases outside gene matches: 6. CDR3 sequence reads: CASSPRLAESTDTQYF. In DNA form, the CDR3 reads TGTGCCAGCAGCCCCCGACTAGCGGAAAGCACAGATACGCAGTATTTT.

On this clonotype: This clone may be a read error of a much larger clone one base away. The chain employs TRBV11-3 and TRBJ2-3, with 7 bases fitting TRBD1. CDR1 and CDR2 from the germline V gene are SGHNT and YENEEA. CDR3 length equals 15 residues. DNA of the CDR3: TGTACCAGCAGCTCAGCACCGGGCAGGGGGGATACGCAGTATTTT. This codes for CTSSSAPGRGDTQYF.